The 19 T cell receptor beta chains below all came from one sample that was sequenced in a study of cytomegalovirus exposure and HLA in healthy donors (dated by TCRdb to 2015 to 2018). The method was the immunoSEQ multiplex PCR assay. The multiplex PCR relied on a mix of 60 forward primers for TCR Vbeta segments and 13 reverse primers for TCR Jbeta segments. This immuneACCESS table, as held by TCRdb, lists in-frame sequences with V and J called but not all clones. Of the missing ones, under half trace to an unresolved V gene in checked studies; the others have no known cause. The sample includes roughly 180,000 clones, with more than 65% observed a single time. Of the sample, 2.9% falls within the top ten clones. Specimen: PBMCs. The receptors here all came from a female donor in good health and CMV-seronegative.

This clone was counted once. The J gene is TRBJ2-1, the V gene TRBV27, with TRBD2 matching 7 bases. CDR3 length: 16 amino acids. Germline trimming cut 4 bases from V and 9 bases from J; bases unmatched to any gene: 15. CDR1 and CDR2 (germline): MNHEY, SMNVEV (reference sequence). Here the CDR3 DNA reads TGTGCCAGCAGTTGGGCCAGCGGGAAGTCTCGGGGTGAGCAGTTCTTC. Translation: CASSWASGKSRGEQFF.

The chain couples TRBV25-1 to TRBJ2-3; D possibly corresponds to TRBD2 (5 bases). CDR3 length: 13 residues. CDR1 is MGHDK and CDR2 is SYGVNS in the germline V gene. Trimming took 3 bases from V and 6 from J, leaving 10 bases between them. This chain's CDR3 is CASSEDSVDTQYF. The CDR3 DNA reads TGTGCCAGCAGTGAGGACTCAGTTGATACGCAGTATTTT.

The genes are TRBV7-6 and TRBJ2-2; D perhaps matches TRBD1 (5 bases). Germline V gives CDR1 SGHVS, CDR2 FNYEAQ. V lost 1 base to trimming and J lost 3 bases, with 9 bases between them. This CDR3 has 15 amino acids. Here the CDR3 reads CASSLVWGDTGELFF. The CDR3 nucleotides are TGTGCCAGCAGCTTAGTTTGGGGCGACACCGGGGAGCTGTTTTTT.

The chain joins TRBV9 to TRBJ2-3, with D unclear. Germline V CDR1 and CDR2: SGDLS, YYNGEE. The CDR3 loop spans 13 amino acids. V was clipped by 0 bases and J by 3 bases, with 5 bases between them. The CDR3 sequence: CASSVALTDTQYF. The CDR3 DNA sequence: TGTGCCAGCAGCGTAGCCCTGACAGATACGCAGTATTTT.

The gene calls are TRBV5-1 and TRBJ2-7; D unresolved. The CDR3 runs to 13 residues. Germline CDR1 SGHRS, CDR2 YFSETQ. V was clipped by 0 bases and J by 2 bases, with 6 bases between them. In nucleotides, the CDR3 is TGCGCCAGCAGCTTGGACAGAGCCTACGAGCAGTACTTC. Protein product: CASSLDRAYEQYF.

The chain has TRBV28 and TRBJ1-1; D possibly corresponds to TRBD1 (5 bases). This CDR3 has 14 amino acids. V lost 6 bases and J 1 base, leaving 12 bases between the germline ends. Germline loops: CDR1 MDHEN, CDR2 SYDVKM. CDR3 in DNA: TGTGCCAGCAGCCGAAGACAGCCGAACACTGAAGCTTTCTTT. Translating gives CASSRRQPNTEAFF. The variable domain in full, completed from reference TRBV28 and TRBJ1-1, reads DVKVTQSSRYLVKRTGEKVFLECVQDMDHENMFWYRQDPGLGLRLIYFSYDVKMKEKGDIPEGYSVSREKKERFSLILESASTNQTSMYLCASSRRQPNTEAFFGQGTRLTVV.

The rearrangement uses TRBV19 and TRBJ1-6, with 7 bases identical to TRBD1. With V trimmed by 3 bases and J by 15 bases, 8 bases remained unmatched. Germline values: CDR1 LNHDA, CDR2 SQIVND (reference sequence). This CDR3 region has 13 residues. The CDR3 region is CASSIGTVPLLHF. The CDR3 nucleotides read TGTGCCAGTAGTATCGGGACAGTACCGCTCCTCCACTTT. The complete variable domain, with remaining parts taken from reference TRBV19 and TRBJ1-6, reads DGGITQSPKYLFRKEGQNVTLSCEQNLNHDAMYWYRQDPGQGLRLIYYSQIVNDFQKGDIAEGYSVSREKKESFPLTVTSAQKNPTAFYLCASSIGTVPLLHFGNGTRLTVT.

This clone has just a few counts. The genes are TRBV5-5 and TRBJ2-3; no reliable D call. Trimming removed 4 bases from V and 0 bases from J, with 12 bases in between. Germline V gene data show CDR1 as SGHKS and CDR2 as YYEKEE (reference sequence). The CDR3 sequence is 15 residues long. The CDR3 DNA reads TGTGCCAGCAGCCCCCTGAGCAGGAGCACAGATACGCAGTATTTT. Amino acids: CASSPLSRSTDTQYF.

This clone turned up a few times. The chain joins TRBV5-1 to TRBJ1-4; a weak D match, TRBD1 (5 bases). The CDR3 has 14 amino acids. Germline V gene sequence: CDR1 SGHRS, CDR2 YFSETQ. V dropped 5 bases and J dropped 8 bases, with 16 bases sitting between them. CDR3 region: CASRVGTGAEKLFF. CDR3 DNA sequence: TGCGCCAGCAGGGTTGGCACTGGGGCGGAAAAACTGTTTTTT.

This clone was detected once. The V and J genes are TRBV10-3 and TRBJ2-7, with 7 positions matching TRBD1. The trim removed 3 bases at V and 3 bases at J, leaving 5 bases unmatched. CDR3 length: 14 residues. CDR1 and CDR2 from the germline V gene are ENHRY and SYGVKD. The CDR3 region has the DNA TGTGCCATCAGTGATTCCCGACAGGGCTACGAGCAGTACTTC. The encoded protein is CAISDSRQGYEQYF.

In its sample, this clone was seen a few times. The chain is built from TRBV15 and TRBJ2-3, with 7 bases identical to TRBD1. CDR3 length equals 13 residues. The germline V gene has CDR1 LNHNV and CDR2 YYDKDF (reference sequence). J was trimmed by 4 bases and V by 5 bases; bases with no gene match: 3. The CDR3 region is CATSYTGADTQYF. CDR3 nucleotide sequence: TGTGCCACCAGCTACACAGGGGCAGATACGCAGTATTTT. Variable domain in full (rest from reference TRBV15 and TRBJ2-3): DAMVIQNPRYQVTQFGKPVTLSCSQTLNHNVMYWYQQKSSQAPKLLFHYYDKDFNNEADTPDNFQSRRPNTSFCFLDIRSPGLGDTAMYLCATSYTGADTQYFGPGTRLTVL.

The chain combines TRBV28 with TRBJ1-4, with D hard to call. V was clipped by 5 bases and J by 4 bases, with 17 bases between them. The CDR3 spans 16 residues. Germline assignment: CDR1 MDHEN and CDR2 SYDVKM. The CDR3, as DNA: TGTGCCAGCAGTAGCAAGAGGGAATCGGGTAATGAAAAACTGTTTTTT. This codes for CASSSKRESGNEKLFF.

Note on this clone: A read error may produce the germline difference seen at one junction end. This sequence joins TRBV6-6 and TRBJ1-1, with D unclear. Germline assignment: CDR1 MNHNY and CDR2 SVGAGI (reference sequence). This CDR3 is built from 12 residues. This CDR3 is CASSYSKVEVSF. DNA for the CDR3: TGTGCCAGCAGTTACTCGAAGGTTGAGGTTTCTTTT.

This chain links TRBV10-2 with TRBJ1-1, with D unclear. The V end lost 1 base, the J end lost 3 bases, and 9 bases lay between the germline ends. Germline values: CDR1 WSHSY, CDR2 SAAADI. CDR3 length equals 14 residues. CDR3 sequence reads: CASSEWGEDTEAFF. CDR3 bases: TGCGCCAGCAGTGAGTGGGGAGAGGACACTGAAGCTTTCTTT.

The J gene is TRBJ2-1, the V gene TRBV5-1; 12 nucleotides align to TRBD2. There are 18 residues in the CDR3. Trimming removed 3 bases from V and 15 bases from J; junction bases left unmatched: 22. CDR1 and CDR2 from the germline V gene are SGHRS and YFSETQ. The CDR3 coding sequence is TGCGCCAGCAGCTCTATCCTGGCCCCCAGGACTAGCGGGGTAGGAACGTTCTTC. As protein: CASSSILAPRTSGVGTFF.

This chain joins TRBV9 and TRBJ2-1, with a tentative D call TRBD2 (5 bases). The CDR3 is 14 residues long. Germline assignment: CDR1 SGDLS and CDR2 YYNGEE. V lost 0 bases and J lost 7, with 11 bases in between. This chain's CDR3 is CASSVDRGFNEQFF. DNA for the CDR3: TGTGCCAGCAGCGTAGACCGGGGTTTTAATGAGCAGTTCTTC.

This chain links TRBV7-9 with TRBJ2-3; the match to TRBD1 covers 8 bases. The CDR3 is made up of 17 amino acids. The V segment lost 2 bases and the J segment 5 bases; nucleotides outside the gene matches: 12. Per germline, CDR1 SEHNR and CDR2 FQNEAQ (reference sequence). CDR3 protein: CASSLPDRGLALDTQYF. The CDR3, as DNA: TGTGCCAGCAGCTTACCTGACAGGGGTCTAGCTTTAGATACGCAGTATTTT.

The chain recombines TRBV6-1 with TRBJ1-4; tentatively, D is TRBD1 (5 bases). Deletions cut 0 bases from V and 3 bases from J, with 17 bases between. The germline V gene encodes CDR1 MNHNS and CDR2 SASEGT. The CDR3 consists of 18 residues. The CDR3 DNA follows: TGTGCCAGCAGTGAAGCGCGGGGTTGGGGGGGACCTAATGAAAAACTGTTTTTT. It codes for CASSEARGWGGPNEKLFF.

The chain joins TRBV2 to TRBJ2-7; TRBD2 agrees at 9 bases. The CDR3 is 15 residues long. The V gene's germline CDR1 is SNHLY and CDR2 FYNNEI. The V and J ends lost 4 bases and 0 bases, in that order; junction bases with no gene match: 4. The CDR3 bases are TGTGCCAGCAGTGCCCAGCGGGGGGCCTCCTACGAGCAGTACTTC. As protein: CASSAQRGASYEQYF.